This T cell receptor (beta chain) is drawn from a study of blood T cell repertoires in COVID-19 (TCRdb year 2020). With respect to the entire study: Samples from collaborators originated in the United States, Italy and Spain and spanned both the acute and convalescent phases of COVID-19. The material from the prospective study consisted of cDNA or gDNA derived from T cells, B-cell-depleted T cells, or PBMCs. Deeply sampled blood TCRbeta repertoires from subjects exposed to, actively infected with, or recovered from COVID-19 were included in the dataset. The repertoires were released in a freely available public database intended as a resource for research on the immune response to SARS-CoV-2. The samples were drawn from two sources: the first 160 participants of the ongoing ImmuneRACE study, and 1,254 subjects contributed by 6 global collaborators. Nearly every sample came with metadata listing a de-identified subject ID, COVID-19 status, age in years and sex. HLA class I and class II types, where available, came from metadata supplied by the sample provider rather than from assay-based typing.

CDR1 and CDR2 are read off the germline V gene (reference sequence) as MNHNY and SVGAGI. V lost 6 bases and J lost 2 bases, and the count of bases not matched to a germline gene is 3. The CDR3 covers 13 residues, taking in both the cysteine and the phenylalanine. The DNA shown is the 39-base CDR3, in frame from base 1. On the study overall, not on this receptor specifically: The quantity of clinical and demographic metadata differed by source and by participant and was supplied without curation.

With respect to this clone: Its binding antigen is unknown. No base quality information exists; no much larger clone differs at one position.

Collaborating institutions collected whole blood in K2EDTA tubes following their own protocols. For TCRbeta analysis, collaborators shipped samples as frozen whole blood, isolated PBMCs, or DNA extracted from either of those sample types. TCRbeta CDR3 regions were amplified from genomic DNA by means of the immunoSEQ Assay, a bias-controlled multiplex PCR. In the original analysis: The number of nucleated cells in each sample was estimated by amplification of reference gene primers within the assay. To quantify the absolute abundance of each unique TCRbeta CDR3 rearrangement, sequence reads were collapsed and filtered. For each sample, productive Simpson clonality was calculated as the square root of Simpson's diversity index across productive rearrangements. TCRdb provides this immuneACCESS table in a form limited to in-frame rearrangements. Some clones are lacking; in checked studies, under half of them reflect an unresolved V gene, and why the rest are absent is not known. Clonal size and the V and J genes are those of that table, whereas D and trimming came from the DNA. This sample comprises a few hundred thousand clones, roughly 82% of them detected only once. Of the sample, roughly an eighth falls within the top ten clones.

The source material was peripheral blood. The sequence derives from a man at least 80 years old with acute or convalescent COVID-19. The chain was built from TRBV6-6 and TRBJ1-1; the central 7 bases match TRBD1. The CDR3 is CASRGDRNTEAFF. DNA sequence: TGTGCCAGCAGGGGGGACAGAAACACTGAAGCTTTCTTT.